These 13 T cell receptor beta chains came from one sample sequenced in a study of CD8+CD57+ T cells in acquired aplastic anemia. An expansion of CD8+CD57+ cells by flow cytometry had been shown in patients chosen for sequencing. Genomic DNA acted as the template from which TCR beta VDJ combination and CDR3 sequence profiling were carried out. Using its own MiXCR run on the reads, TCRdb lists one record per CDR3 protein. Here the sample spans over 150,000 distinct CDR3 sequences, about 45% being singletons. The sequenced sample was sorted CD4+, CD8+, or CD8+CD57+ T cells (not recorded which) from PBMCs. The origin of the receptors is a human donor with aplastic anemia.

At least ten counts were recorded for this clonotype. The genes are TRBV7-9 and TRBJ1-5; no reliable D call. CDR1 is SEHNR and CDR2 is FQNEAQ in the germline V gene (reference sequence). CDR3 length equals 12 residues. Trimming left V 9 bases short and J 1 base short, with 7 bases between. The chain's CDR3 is CASSTSNQPQHF. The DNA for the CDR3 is TGTGCCAGTAGCACCAGCAATCAGCCCCAGCATTTT.

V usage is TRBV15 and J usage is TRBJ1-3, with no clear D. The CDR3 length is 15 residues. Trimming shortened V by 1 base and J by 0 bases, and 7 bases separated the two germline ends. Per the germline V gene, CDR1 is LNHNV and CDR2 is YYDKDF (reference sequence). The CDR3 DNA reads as TGTGCCACCAGCAGAGCTGATCTCTCTGGAAACACCATATATTTT. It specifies CATSRADLSGNTIYF. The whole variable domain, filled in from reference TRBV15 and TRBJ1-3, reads DAMVIQNPRYQVTQFGKPVTLSCSQTLNHNVMYWYQQKSSQAPKLLFHYYDKDFNNEADTPDNFQSRRPNTSFCFLDIRSPGLGDTAMYLCATSRADLSGNTIYFGEGSWLTVV.

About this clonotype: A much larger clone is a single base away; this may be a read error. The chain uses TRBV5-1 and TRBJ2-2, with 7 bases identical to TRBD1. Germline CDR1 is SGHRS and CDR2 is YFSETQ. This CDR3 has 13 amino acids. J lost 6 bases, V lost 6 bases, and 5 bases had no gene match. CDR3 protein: CASKSTGPGELFF. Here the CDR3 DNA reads TGCGCCAGCAAATCGACAGGGCCCGGGGAGCTGTTTTTT.

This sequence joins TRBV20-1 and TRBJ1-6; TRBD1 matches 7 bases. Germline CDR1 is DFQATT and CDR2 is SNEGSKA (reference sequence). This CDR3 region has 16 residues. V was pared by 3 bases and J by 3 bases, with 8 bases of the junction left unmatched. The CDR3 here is CSARGDRDSYNSPLHF. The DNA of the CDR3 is TGCAGTGCTAGGGGAGACAGGGACAGCTATAATTCACCCCTCCACTTT.

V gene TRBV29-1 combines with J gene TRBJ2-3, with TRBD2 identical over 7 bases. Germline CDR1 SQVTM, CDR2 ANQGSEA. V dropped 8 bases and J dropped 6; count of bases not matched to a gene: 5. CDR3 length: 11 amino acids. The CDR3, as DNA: TGCAGCTCCTCCGGGAGGGATACGCAGTATTTT. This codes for CSSSGRDTQYF.

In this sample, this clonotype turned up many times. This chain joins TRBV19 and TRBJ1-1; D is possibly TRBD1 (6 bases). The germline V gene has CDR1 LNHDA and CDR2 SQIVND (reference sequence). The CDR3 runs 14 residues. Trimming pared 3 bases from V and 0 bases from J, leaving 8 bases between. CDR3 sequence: CASSMGGMNTEAFF. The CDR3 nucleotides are TGTGCCAGTAGTATGGGGGGCATGAACACTGAAGCTTTCTTT.

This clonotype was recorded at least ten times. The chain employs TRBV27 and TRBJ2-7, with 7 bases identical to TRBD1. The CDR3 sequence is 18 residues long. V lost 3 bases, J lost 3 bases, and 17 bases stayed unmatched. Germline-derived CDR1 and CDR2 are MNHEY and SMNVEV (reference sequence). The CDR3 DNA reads TGTGCCAGCAGTTTTCTTACGGGCCGTAGGACAGGCATCTACGAGCAGTACTTC. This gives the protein CASSFLTGRRTGIYEQYF.

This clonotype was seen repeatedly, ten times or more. The CDR3 sequence is CASSLNNRDRVNEQYF. For the CDR3, the DNA is TGTGCCAGCAGCTTAAACAACCGGGACAGGGTTAACGAGCAGTACTTC. The chain combines TRBV5-6 with TRBJ2-7; 9 positions agree with TRBD1. Germline V gene sequence: CDR1 SGHDT, CDR2 YYEEEE. The length of the CDR3 is 16 residues. J was trimmed by 5 bases and V by 2 bases; bases with no gene match: 11.

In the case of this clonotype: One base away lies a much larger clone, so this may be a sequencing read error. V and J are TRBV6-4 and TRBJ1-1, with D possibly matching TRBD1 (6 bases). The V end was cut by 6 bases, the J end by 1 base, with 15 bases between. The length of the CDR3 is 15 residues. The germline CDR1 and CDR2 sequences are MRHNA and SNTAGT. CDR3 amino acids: CASRPDGTTNTEAFF. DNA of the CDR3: TGTGCCAGCAGGCCCGACGGGACAACGAACACTGAAGCTTTCTTT.

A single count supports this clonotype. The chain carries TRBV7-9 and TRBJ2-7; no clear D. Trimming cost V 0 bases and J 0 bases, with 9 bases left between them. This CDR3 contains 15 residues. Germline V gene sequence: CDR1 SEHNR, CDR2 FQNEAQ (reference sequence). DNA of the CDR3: TGTGCCAGCAGCTTAGCAGGCAAAAGCTCCTACGAGCAGTACTTC. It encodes CASSLAGKSSYEQYF.

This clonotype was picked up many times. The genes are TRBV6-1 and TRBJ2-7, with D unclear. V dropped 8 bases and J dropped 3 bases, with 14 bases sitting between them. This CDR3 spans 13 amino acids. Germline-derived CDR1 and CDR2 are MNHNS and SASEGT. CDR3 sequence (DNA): TGTGCCAGCGAGCCTGGCAGCAGCTACGAGCAGTACTTC. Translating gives CASEPGSSYEQYF.

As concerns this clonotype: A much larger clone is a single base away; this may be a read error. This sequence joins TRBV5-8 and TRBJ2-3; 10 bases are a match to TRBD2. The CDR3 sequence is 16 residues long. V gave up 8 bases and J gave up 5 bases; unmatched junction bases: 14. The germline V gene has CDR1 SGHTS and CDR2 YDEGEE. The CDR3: CARIQSGRGFGDTQYF. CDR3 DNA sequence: TGTGCCAGGATCCAAAGCGGGAGGGGGTTCGGAGATACGCAGTATTTT. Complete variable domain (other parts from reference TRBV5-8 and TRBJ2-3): EAGVTQSPTHLIKTRGQQATLRCSPISGHTSVYWYQQALGLGLQFLLWYDEGEERNRGNFPPRFSGRQFPNYSSELNVNALELEDSALYLCARIQSGRGFGDTQYFGPGTRLTVL.

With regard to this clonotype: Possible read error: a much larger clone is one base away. The CDR3 bases are TGTGCCAGTAGTATGGCGGGGGGAAGCTCTGGAAACACCATATATTTT. Its protein product is CASSMAGGSSGNTIYF. The rearrangement joins TRBV19 to TRBJ1-3; D is perhaps TRBD1 (5 bases). The germline gives CDR1 LNHDA, CDR2 SQIVND (reference sequence). The ends were cut back, 3 bases at V and 0 bases at J, with 12 bases in the middle. The CDR3 has 16 residues.